These T cell receptor beta chains were read from a single sample in a study of cytomegalovirus exposure and HLA in healthy donors. The table came from immunoSEQ multiplex PCR; TCRdb's copy has only in-frame clones and leaves some out. The repertoire holds around 140,000 clones, with about 61% as singletons. Source material: PBMCs. The receptors shown here come from a woman aged 40 to 49 in good health and CMV-seronegative. Each CDR3 is given with its conserved first and last residue. D genes are given only for firm matches. Clone size, where shown, is once, few, many, or a class for clones that have expanded.

>TRBV19|TRBJ2-4|once|TRBD1
TGTGCCAGTACCGCAGACAGGGGGGCAAACATTCAGTACTTC
CASTADRGANIQYF
>TRBV5-4|TRBJ1-2|-|TRBD1
TGTGCCAGCAGCTTGGGGACAGGGGTAAATGGCTACACCTTC
CASSLGTGVNGYTF
>TRBV30|TRBJ2-5|-|TRBD1
TGTGCCTGGAGTCGAACAGGGGGAGAGACCCAGTACTTC
CAWSRTGGETQYF
>TRBV7-3|TRBJ2-1|-|-
TGTGCCAGCAGCTTAAGTAGTAGTGGTAATGAGCAGTTCTTC
CASSLSSSGNEQFF
>TRBV5-1|TRBJ2-7|-|TRBD1
TGCGCCAGCAGCTATTACCGGGACAGGGGGCCAAGCGAGCAGTACTTC
CASSYYRDRGPSEQYF
>TRBV6-5|TRBJ1-2|few|-
TGTGCCAGCAGCCGCGCGGGGGTATATGGCTACACCTTC
CASSRAGVYGYTF
>TRBV7-9|TRBJ1-5|-|TRBD1
TGTGCCAGCAGCCCCCCCGGGACAGGGCAAAATCAGCCCCAGCATTTT
CASSPPGTGQNQPQHF
>TRBV27|TRBJ1-1|-|-
TGTGCCAGCAGCCCGACAGTCATGAACACTGAAGCTTTCTTT
CASSPTVMNTEAFF
>TRBV10-2|TRBJ1-1|-|TRBD1
TGCGCCAGCAGTTCACAGGGGGCGAGCACTGAAGCTTTCTTT
CASSSQGASTEAFF
>TRBV10-3|TRBJ1-2|-|TRBD1
TGTGCCATCAGTGAGTCACAGGTTCAGGGGGCGAGGTTCAGAGCTAACTATGGCTACACCTTC
CAISESQVQGARFRANYGYTF
>TRBV12-5|TRBJ1-1|-|-
TGTGCTAGTGGTTTGGCCGTTCAACAGGGTGGAGCTTTCTTT
CASGLAVQQGGAFF
>TRBV28|TRBJ2-7|-|-
TGTGCCAGCAGTCACGACACGGTCGGCTACGAGCAGTACTTC
CASSHDTVGYEQYF
>TRBV28|TRBJ1-2|few|-
TGTGCCAGCAGTTTGCGCGACAGGACCTCCTATGGCTACACCTTC
CASSLRDRTSYGYTF
>TRBV10-2|TRBJ1-4|-|-
TGCGCCTCCAGTAGGGAGGTATTGGGGGAAAAACTGTTTTTT
CASSREVLGEKLFF
>TRBV5-1|TRBJ2-5|-|-
TGCGCCAGCAGCTTGGACCTCTCCGTACTCCTCCGGGGGGAGACCCAGTACTTC
CASSLDLSVLLRGETQYF
>TRBV30|TRBJ1-1|-|-
TGTGCCGGGTCCAGGGGGAACACTGAAGCTTTCTTT
CAGSRGNTEAFF
>TRBV10-3|TRBJ2-2|-|TRBD2
TGTGCCATCCGGACTAGCGGGGGCACTAACACCGGGGAGCTGTTTTTT
CAIRTSGGTNTGELFF
>TRBV6-4|TRBJ2-3|-|-
TGTGCCAGCAGTGCGGGGGGCTTGGGGCGGGATACGCAGTATTTT
CASSAGGLGRDTQYF
>TRBV29-1|TRBJ1-3|-|TRBD1
TGCAGCGTCCGAGGACAGGGCGCCTCTGGAAACACCATATATTTT
CSVRGQGASGNTIYF
>TRBV9|TRBJ1-4|-|TRBD1
TGTGCCAGCAGCGCCATGACAGGGGGCGCTGAAAAACTGTTTTTT
CASSAMTGGAEKLFF
>TRBV4-1|TRBJ2-7|-|TRBD2
TGCGCCAGCAGCCGCGGGTTGGCTAGCGGCTCCTACGAGCAGTACTTC
CASSRGLASGSYEQYF
>TRBV5-4|TRBJ2-7|-|-
TGTGCCAGCAGCTTGGGCGGGTGGTTTGGCCCCTCCTACGAGCAGTACTTC
CASSLGGWFGPSYEQYF
>TRBV15|TRBJ1-4|-|-
TGTGCCACCACAGGCACCGGTGAAAAACTGTTTTTT
CATTGTGEKLFF
>TRBV7-2|TRBJ2-1|once|TRBD1
TGTGCCAGCAGCCGCACCGGGACAGGGGCGGGTGAGCAGTTCTTC
CASSRTGTGAGEQFF
>TRBV19|TRBJ1-1|-|-
TGTGCCAGTAGTACACAGGGGAACACTGAAGCTTTCTTT
CASSTQGNTEAFF
>TRBV11-2|TRBJ1-2|-|TRBD1
TGTGCCAGCAGCACGCACAGGGGGCGGAACTATGGCTACACCTTC
CASSTHRGRNYGYTF
>TRBV10-1|TRBJ1-3|-|-
TGCGCCAGCAGTGAGCAGGAAGGAAACACCATATATTTT
CASSEQEGNTIYF
>TRBV30|TRBJ2-3|once|-
TGTGCCTGGAGTGTTGGACTCTCTAGCACAGATACGCAGTATTTT
CAWSVGLSSTDTQYF
>TRBV18|TRBJ1-1|-|-
TGTGCCAGCTCAATGGACGGAATTAGCGCTGAAGCTTTCTTT
CASSMDGISAEAFF
>TRBV7-6|TRBJ2-7|-|TRBD1
TGTGCCAGCAGCTTAGGTCCGACAGGGGGAGACTCTGAGCAGTACTTC
CASSLGPTGGDSEQYF
>TRBV9|TRBJ1-5|-|-
TGTGCCAGCGCTGCTAACCCAGGGCCTTCACAGCCCCAGCATTTT
CASAANPGPSQPQHF
>TRBV27|TRBJ2-2|few|-
TGTGCCAGCAGTTTACACCAGGGCCGCACCGGGGAGCTGTTTTTT
CASSLHQGRTGELFF
>TRBV2|TRBJ1-2|-|TRBD1
TGTGCCAGCAGTGGGGACAGCCCCTATGGCTACACCTTC
CASSGDSPYGYTF
>TRBV7-3|TRBJ2-3|-|TRBD2
TGTGCCAGCAGTTCCGGACTAGCGACGGATACGCAGTATTTT
CASSSGLATDTQYF
>TRBV29-1|TRBJ2-5|once|-
TGCAGCGTTTTTAAGGCGGGGGCAGTCCAAGAGACCCAGTACTTC
CSVFKAGAVQETQYF
>TRBV7-9|TRBJ2-5|-|-
TGTGCCAGCAGCCCATTTAGTGGCCAGGGGTATATGCAAGAGACCCAGTACTTC
CASSPFSGQGYMQETQYF
>TRBV6-1|TRBJ1-6|-|TRBD1
TGTGCCAGCAGTGAACTGGACAGGGTGCCTTCACCCCTCCACTTT
CASSELDRVPSPLHF
>TRBV27|TRBJ2-1|once|-
TGTGCCAGCACCCCCTTTAGCCCGGACAATGAGCAGTTCTTC
CASTPFSPDNEQFF
>TRBV5-4|TRBJ1-2|-|TRBD1
TGTGCCAGCAGCTTGGAGACAGGGCAGCGCGGTGGCTACACCTTC
CASSLETGQRGGYTF
>TRBV6-1|TRBJ1-1|-|TRBD1
TGTGCCAGCAGGTGGGGGACAGGGTTGAACACTGAAGCTTTCTTT
CASRWGTGLNTEAFF
>TRBV28|TRBJ1-5|-|-
TGTGCCAGCGCCACAGGGCTTAGCCTGAGCAATCAGCCCCAGCATTTT
CASATGLSLSNQPQHF
>TRBV9|TRBJ1-1|-|-
TGTGCCAGCAGCCCCCCCCTTATGAACACTGAAGCTTTCTTT
CASSPPLMNTEAFF
>TRBV4-1|TRBJ2-7|few|-
TGCGCCAGCAGCCAAAGCGCTATAGCCGAAGACGGTATATACGAGCAGTACTTC
CASSQSAIAEDGIYEQYF
>TRBV14|TRBJ2-2|once|-
TGTGCCAGCAGATGGACTCCTAACACCGGGGAGCTGTTTTTT
CASRWTPNTGELFF
>TRBV28|TRBJ1-5|-|TRBD1
TGTGCCAGCAGTCGCCCGGGACAGTATAGCAATCAGCCCCAGCATTTT
CASSRPGQYSNQPQHF
>TRBV4-2|TRBJ1-2|few|TRBD1
TGTGCCAGCAGCCAAGCGGGGGGACAGGGGCGATATGGCTACACCTTC
CASSQAGGQGRYGYTF
>TRBV10-3|TRBJ2-4|few|-
TGTGCCATCAGTGAGTCTGGCGGAATGTTCCTAGCCAAAAACATTCAGTACTTC
CAISESGGMFLAKNIQYF
>TRBV12-5|TRBJ1-5|-|-
TGTGCTAGTGGTTCGAGTAGTCAGCCCCAGCATTTT
CASGSSSQPQHF
>TRBV7-8|TRBJ2-7|-|-
TGTGCCAGCAGCTTAGAGGTTGGGAGAGACGAGCAGTACTTC
CASSLEVGRDEQYF
>TRBV7-3|TRBJ2-3|few|-
TGTGCCAGCAGCTTGCTGGGGGCGCAGGGTTTAGATACGCAGTATTTT
CASSLLGAQGLDTQYF
>TRBV7-3|TRBJ1-1|-|TRBD1
TGTGCCAGCAGCTTAACCGGACAGGGAGGGAACACTGAAGCTTTCTTT
CASSLTGQGGNTEAFF
>TRBV6-1|TRBJ2-3|-|TRBD1
TGTGCCACATCCCACGGGACAGGGGTGACAGATACGCAGTATTTT
CATSHGTGVTDTQYF
>TRBV19|TRBJ2-7|-|TRBD1
TGTGCCAGTAGTTCATTGGACAGGGGAAACGAGCAGTACTTC
CASSSLDRGNEQYF
>TRBV6-1|TRBJ2-7|-|TRBD1
TGTGCCAGCAGTGTCCCGGGACAGGGGGCGCACGAGCAGTACTTC
CASSVPGQGAHEQYF
>TRBV30|TRBJ2-3|-|TRBD1
TGTGCCTGGATTGGGGGACAGGGAATGGATTTT
CAWIGGQGMDF
>TRBV7-9|TRBJ2-7|-|-
TGTGCCAGCAGCTTAGTCGGGAGAACCTACGAGCAGTACTTC
CASSLVGRTYEQYF
>TRBV14|TRBJ1-2|-|TRBD1
TGTGCCAGCAGCCCGGGACAGATCTATGGCTACACCTTC
CASSPGQIYGYTF
>TRBV9|TRBJ1-3|-|TRBD1
TGTGCCAGCAGCGTAAAGCTCACAGGGGCTGGAAACACCATATATTTT
CASSVKLTGAGNTIYF
>TRBV4-3|TRBJ2-7|few|TRBD1
TGCGCCAGCAGCCAAGGGACAGGCACCTCACTCTACGAGCAGTACTTC
CASSQGTGTSLYEQYF